One and the same sample provided the 31 T cell receptor beta chains below, sequenced in a study of naive and memory T cell subsets. Ligated cDNA underwent four rounds of PCR with nested alpha and beta constant region primers and SP2. TCRdb reprocessed the 5' RACE reads via MiXCR and lists one record per CDR3 protein. The repertoire holds about 57,000 distinct CDR3 sequences, with under 10% as singletons. An oligonucleotide containing a UMI was ligated to the 3' end of TCR cDNA. Source of these receptors: a female donor in good health.

This clonotype was counted only a few times. The chain joins TRBV6-1 to TRBJ2-1; no firm D call. The CDR3 is 13 residues long. Between the trimmed V and J ends, which lost 2 bases and 2 bases, there was a span of 4 bases. CDR1 and CDR2 from the germline V gene are MNHNS and SASEGT. This CDR3 reads CASSEPAYNEQFF. CDR3 DNA sequence: TGTGCCAGCAGTGAACCAGCCTACAATGAGCAGTTCTTC.

About this clonotype: Germline is not matched at one junction end, which may reflect a read error. The V and J genes are TRBV14 and TRBJ1-2; TRBD1 might be the D (5 bases). Germline values: CDR1 SGHDN, CDR2 FVKESK. The CDR3 sequence is 15 residues long. CDR3 in DNA: TGTGCCAGCAGCCCGCTTGGGGGATTTGACTATGGCTACAACTTC. Its translation is CASSPLGGFDYGYNF.

This clonotype was seen a few times. V gene TRBV18 combines with J gene TRBJ1-5; 7 bases fit TRBD1. CDR3 length: 15 residues. The germline gives CDR1 KGHSH, CDR2 LQKENI. Trimming took 6 bases from V and 3 from J; bases not matched to a gene: 8. The CDR3 region has the DNA TGTGCCAGCTCTTCCCGACAGGGTGACAATCAGCCCCAGCATTTT. As protein: CASSSRQGDNQPQHF.

The rearrangement joins TRBV11-2 to TRBJ2-2; D unclear. The CDR3 runs to 13 residues. Trimming stripped 1 base from V and 2 bases from J, with 2 bases between. Germline CDR1 is SGHAT and CDR2 is FQNNGV. CDR3 sequence (DNA): TGTGCCAGCAGCTTAGTAAACACCGGGGAGCTGTTTTTT. Translated: CASSLVNTGELFF.

This clonotype was counted only a few times. The rearrangement joins TRBV11-2 to TRBJ2-3, with TRBD2 as a possible D gene (6 bases). Germline lookup yields CDR1 SGHAT and CDR2 FQNNGV. Trimming left V 7 bases short and J 2 bases short, with 10 bases between. The length of the CDR3 is 13 residues. In DNA form, the CDR3 reads TGTGCCAGCAAGGCGGGGACCACAGATACGCAGTATTTT. It is translated as CASKAGTTDTQYF. The complete variable domain, with remaining parts taken from reference TRBV11-2 and TRBJ2-3, reads EAGVAQSPRYKIIEKRQSVAFWCNPISGHATLYWYQQILGQGPKLLIQFQNNGVVDDSQLPKDRFSAERLKGVDSTLKIQPAKLEDSAVYLCASKAGTTDTQYFGPGTRLTVL.

There are many counts of this clonotype. The chain employs TRBV6-1 and TRBJ1-6; TRBD1 might be the D (6 bases). This CDR3 region has 15 residues. Trimming stripped 6 bases from V and 10 bases from J, with 19 bases between. Germline V gene lookup returns CDR1 MNHNS and CDR2 SASEGT. The CDR3 DNA reads TGTGCCAGCAGCATACTACAGGGCATTGACTCACCCCTCCACTTT. The encoded protein is CASSILQGIDSPLHF.

The chain carries TRBV30 and TRBJ2-6, with 7 nucleotides matching TRBD1. Germline trimming cut 0 bases from V and 1 base from J; bases unmatched to any gene: 12. The germline V gene encodes CDR1 GTSNPN and CDR2 SVGIG (reference sequence). CDR3 length: 19 amino acids. The CDR3 spells CAWSVLQTGWGSGANVLTF. In DNA, the CDR3 is TGTGCCTGGAGTGTGCTACAGACAGGGTGGGGGTCTGGGGCCAACGTCCTGACTTTC.

Many counts were recorded for this clonotype. V is TRBV12-3 or TRBV12-4 and J is TRBJ1-5; 9 bases match TRBD1. Losses at the gene ends were 6 bases for V and 1 base for J; bases not matched to a gene: 10. The CDR3 runs 17 residues. The CDR3 spells CASSIRPGTGSNQPQHF. In nucleotides, the CDR3 is TGTGCCAGCAGCATACGTCCCGGGACAGGGAGCAATCAGCCCCAGCATTTT.

This clonotype showed up just a few times. The CDR3 DNA reads as TGCAGCGTCCGACACGAACAAAATTCTTACGAGCAGTACTTC. Protein: CSVRHEQNSYEQYF. This chain connects TRBV29-1 to TRBJ2-7, with unresolved D. This CDR3 comprises 14 residues. Trimming cost V 6 bases and J 4 bases, with 19 bases left between them. Germline assignment: CDR1 SQVTM and CDR2 ANQGSEA.

The sample holds many counts of this clonotype. The V gene is TRBV6-2 or TRBV6-3, the J gene TRBJ1-5, with 8 bases lining up with TRBD1. This CDR3 has 16 residues. Losses at the gene ends were 5 bases for V and 6 bases for J; bases not matched to a gene: 12. The germline CDR1 and CDR2 sequences are MNHEY and SVGEGT. In nucleotides, the CDR3 is TGTGCCAGCAGTACGGTGAGGACAGGGCGATTTCAGCCCCAGCATTTT. Translated, it gives CASSTVRTGRFQPQHF.

The CDR3 coding sequence is TGTGCCAGCAGCGCCGACAGGAGGTTCAATGGCTACACCTTC. Encoded protein: CASSADRRFNGYTF. The V gene is TRBV7-2, the J gene TRBJ1-2, with TRBD1 as a possible D gene (6 bases). This CDR3 spans 14 amino acids. The germline V gene encodes CDR1 SGHTA and CDR2 FQGNSA. V dropped 5 bases and J dropped 6 bases, with 16 bases sitting between them.

This clonotype was recorded a few times. The final CDR3 position lacks the conserved phenylalanine or tryptophan, pointing to a likely read error. No DNA is shown, since the ends of the CDR3 on it are uncertain; the CDR3 is the one TCRdb lists. The rearrangement links TRBV20-1 to TRBJ1-1. Germline values: CDR1 DFQATT, CDR2 SNEGSKA (reference sequence). The CDR3 length is 11 residues, termini included. The CDR3 is CSARDGGTVRV.

This clonotype has ten or more counts. The chain uses TRBV7-2 and TRBJ2-3; no reliable D call. CDR3 length: 12 residues. V was shortened by 5 bases and J by 9 bases, with 12 bases between the two germline ends. Germline CDR1 is SGHTA and CDR2 is FQGNSA. The CDR3 DNA is TGTGCCAGCAGCCTAAACGCTGGCACGCAGTATTTT. As protein: CASSLNAGTQYF.

This chain joins TRBV29-1 and TRBJ2-7, with D perhaps assigned TRBD1 or TRBD2 (7 bases each). V lost 6 bases and J 7 bases, leaving 22 bases between the germline ends. The CDR3 runs 14 residues. The germline V gene encodes CDR1 SQVTM and CDR2 ANQGSEA. The CDR3 nucleotides read TGCAGCGTCCGATCCCAGGGGGGGGCGTGGGAGCAGTACTTC. It translates to CSVRSQGGAWEQYF.

This clonotype was detected ten times or more. The chain is built from TRBV18 and TRBJ1-1; no clear D. The CDR3 consists of 12 residues. Deletions cut 6 bases from V and 1 base from J, with 6 bases between. Germline-derived CDR1 and CDR2 are KGHSH and LQKENI. CDR3 sequence: CASSPTNTEAFF. As DNA, the CDR3 is TGTGCCAGCTCGCCCACGAACACTGAAGCTTTCTTT.

This clonotype has ten or more counts. In nucleotides, the CDR3 is TGCAGTACGACAGGGAGTATAGATCAGCCCCAGCATTTT. Translating gives CSTTGSIDQPQHF. The V call is TRBV20-1, the J call TRBJ1-5; 7 bases are shared with TRBD1. V was pared by 8 bases and J by 5 bases, with 9 bases of the junction left unmatched. Germline CDR1 is DFQATT and CDR2 is SNEGSKA (reference sequence). The CDR3 length is 13 residues.

Ten or more counts support this clonotype. This chain connects TRBV30 to TRBJ1-5, with a tentative D call TRBD1 (5 bases). V gave up 7 bases and J gave up 11 bases, with 18 bases separating them. This CDR3 spans 12 amino acids. Per germline, CDR1 GTSNPN and CDR2 SVGIG (reference sequence). The CDR3, as DNA: TGTGCCTTCTCACAATCGGGGCCGACCCAGCATTTT. Protein sequence: CAFSQSGPTQHF.

This chain links TRBV29-1 with TRBJ1-1; D remains unclear. Germline V gene sequence: CDR1 SQVTM, CDR2 ANQGSEA. The CDR3 totals 13 residues. The V and J ends lost 3 bases and 1 base respectively, with 9 bases between them. The CDR3 here is CSVDAAGNTEAFF. The CDR3 DNA sequence: TGCAGCGTTGACGCGGCGGGGAACACTGAAGCTTTCTTT.

The table lists this clonotype with many counts. V gene TRBV5-6 combines with J gene TRBJ2-5; no firm D call. The V gene's germline CDR1 is SGHDT and CDR2 YYEEEE. The V gene lost 0 bases and the J gene lost 3 bases, with 3 bases spanning the gap. The CDR3 covers 12 residues. CDR3 sequence: CASSLEKETQYF. Here the CDR3 DNA reads TGTGCCAGCAGCTTGGAGAAAGAGACCCAGTACTTC. The full variable domain, completed using reference TRBV5-6 and TRBJ2-5, is DAGVTQSPTHLIKTRGQQVTLRCSPKSGHDTVSWYQQALGQGPQFIFQYYEEEERQRGNFPDRFSGHQFPNYSSELNVNALLLGDSALYLCASSLEKETQYFGPGTRLLVL.

This clonotype was recorded a few times. The chain carries TRBV12-3 or TRBV12-4 and TRBJ1-1, with 7 bases matching TRBD1. The CDR3 has 16 amino acids. With V trimmed by 6 bases and J by 7 bases, 17 bases remained unmatched. CDR3 loop: CASSRTRRGARNEAFF. The CDR3 DNA is TGTGCCAGCAGCCGAACCCGCAGGGGGGCGAGAAATGAAGCTTTCTTT.

This clonotype has just a few counts. The V call is TRBV6-5, the J call TRBJ2-5; 11 positions match TRBD2. J gave up 5 bases and V 4 bases, and 6 bases lay outside the gene matches. The CDR3 spans 15 residues. The germline V gene has CDR1 MNHEY and CDR2 SVGAGI. The CDR3 nucleotides are TGTGCCAGCAGTTCTCGGGCTAGCGGGGGGGAGACCCAGTACTTC. This translates into CASSSRASGGETQYF.

This clonotype was detected many times. The rearrangement joins TRBV7-8 to TRBJ1-1, with TRBD1 matching 7 bases. The CDR3 totals 15 residues. V shed 5 bases and J 4 bases; nucleotides not matched to a gene: 10. Germline V gene lookup returns CDR1 SGHVS and CDR2 FQNEAQ. This chain's CDR3 is CASSTITAGGTEAFF. Written as DNA, the CDR3 is TGTGCCAGCAGCACCATAACCGCAGGGGGCACTGAAGCTTTCTTT. The complete variable domain, with remaining parts taken from reference TRBV7-8 and TRBJ1-1, reads GAGVSQSPRYKVAKRGQDVALRCDPISGHVSLFWYQQALGQGPEFLTYFQNEAQLDKSGLPSDRFFAERPEGSVSTLKIQRTQQEDSAVYLCASSTITAGGTEAFFGQGTRLTVV.

This clonotype was recorded at least ten times. The chain joins TRBV20-1 to TRBJ1-5, with D possibly TRBD1 on 6 matching bases. The V end was cut by 3 bases, the J end by 5 bases, with 14 bases between. Germline loops: CDR1 DFQATT, CDR2 SNEGSKA (reference sequence). CDR3 size: 14 residues. The CDR3 sequence: CSASLTGAYQPQHF. The CDR3 coding sequence is TGCAGTGCTAGCCTGACAGGCGCTTATCAGCCCCAGCATTTT.

This clonotype was seen only a few times. This rearrangement joins TRBV4-1 to TRBJ2-7; no firm D call. The CDR3 loop spans 15 amino acids. Germline-derived CDR1 and CDR2 are MGHRA and YSYEKL. V lost 4 bases, J lost 6 bases, and 19 bases lay in between. CDR3 in amino acids: CASSPQPAKIGEQYF. The CDR3 DNA reads TGCGCCAGCAGCCCCCAGCCGGCGAAGATAGGCGAGCAGTACTTC.

At least ten counts were recorded for this clonotype. This chain links TRBV29-1 with TRBJ1-1; perhaps TRBD1 as D (6 bases). This CDR3 is 11 amino acids long. Trimming pared 3 bases from V and 11 bases from J, leaving 13 bases between. Germline V gene data show CDR1 as SQVTM and CDR2 as ANQGSEA. CDR3 in DNA: TGCAGCGTTGAGGTGAGGGGGTCTGCTTTCTTT. Amino acids: CSVEVRGSAFF.

This clonotype was found a few times. The rearrangement uses TRBV19 and TRBJ2-7; 10 nucleotides line up with TRBD2. This CDR3 spans 15 amino acids. Germline V gene lookup returns CDR1 LNHDA and CDR2 SQIVND (reference sequence). The trim removed 6 bases at V and 3 bases at J, leaving 8 bases unmatched. CDR3 amino acids: CASREALAGSYEQYF. The CDR3 DNA follows: TGTGCCAGTAGGGAGGCACTAGCGGGGAGCTACGAGCAGTACTTC.

This clonotype was seen many times. The CDR3 here is CASSLTGARAKNIQYF. Written as DNA, the CDR3 is TGTGCCAGCAGCTTAACAGGGGCAAGGGCCAAAAACATTCAGTACTTC. The rearrangement uses TRBV7-3 and TRBJ2-4; the D gene is possibly TRBD1 (5 bases). The CDR3 sequence is 16 residues long. The V end was cut by 0 bases, the J end by 1 base, with 10 bases between. Germline V gives CDR1 SGHTA, CDR2 FQGTGA.

This clonotype was observed at least ten times. The chain carries TRBV6-2 or TRBV6-3 and TRBJ1-1; perhaps TRBD1 as D (6 bases). V was cut by 7 bases and J by 0 bases, with 9 bases left in between. The CDR3 extends over 13 amino acids. Germline loops: CDR1 MNHEY, CDR2 SVGEGT. The CDR3 here is CASKGVMNTEAFF. Here the CDR3 DNA reads TGTGCCAGCAAGGGGGTGATGAACACTGAAGCTTTCTTT.

This clonotype was observed many times. The chain is built from TRBV12-3 or TRBV12-4 and TRBJ1-1; 7 bases are a match to TRBD1. V was pared by 7 bases and J by 1 base, with 9 bases of the junction left unmatched. This CDR3 contains 15 residues. CDR3 loop: CASTNQGVENTEAFF. The CDR3 bases are TGTGCCAGCACCAACCAGGGGGTGGAGAACACTGAAGCTTTCTTT.

This clonotype was seen many times. This chain links TRBV29-1 with TRBJ2-1, with 9 bases aligning to TRBD2. The CDR3 sequence is 16 residues long. J was trimmed by 3 bases and V by 0 bases; bases with no gene match: 6. Germline-derived CDR1 and CDR2 are SQVTM and ANQGSEA. DNA for the CDR3: TGCAGCGTTGAAGAAGGGCGGGGGGGCTTCTACAATGAGCAGTTCTTC. Protein sequence: CSVEEGRGGFYNEQFF.

In this sample, this clonotype turned up many times. The rearrangement joins TRBV12-3 or TRBV12-4 to TRBJ1-1; a weak D match, TRBD1 (5 bases). This CDR3 spans 13 amino acids. Between the trimmed V and J ends, which lost 8 bases and 3 bases, there was a span of 13 bases. As DNA, the CDR3 is TGTGCCAGCCTCCGGGCCAGGGACACTGAAGCTTTCTTT. Its translation is CASLRARDTEAFF.